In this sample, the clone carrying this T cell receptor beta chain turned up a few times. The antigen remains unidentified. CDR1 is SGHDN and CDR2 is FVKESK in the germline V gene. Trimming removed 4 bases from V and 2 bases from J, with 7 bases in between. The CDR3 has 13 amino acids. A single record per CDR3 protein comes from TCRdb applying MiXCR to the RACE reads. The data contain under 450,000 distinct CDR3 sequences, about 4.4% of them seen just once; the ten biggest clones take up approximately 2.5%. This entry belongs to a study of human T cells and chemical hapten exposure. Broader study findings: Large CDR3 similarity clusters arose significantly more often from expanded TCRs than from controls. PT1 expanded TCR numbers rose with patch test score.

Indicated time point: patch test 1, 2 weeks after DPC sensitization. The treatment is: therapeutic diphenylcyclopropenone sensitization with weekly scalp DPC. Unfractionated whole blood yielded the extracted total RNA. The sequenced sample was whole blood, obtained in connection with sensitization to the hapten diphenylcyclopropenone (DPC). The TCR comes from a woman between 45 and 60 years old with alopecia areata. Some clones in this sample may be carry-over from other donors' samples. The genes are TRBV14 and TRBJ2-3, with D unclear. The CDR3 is CASSRLFTDTQYF. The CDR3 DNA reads TGTGCCAGCAGCCGACTCTTCACAGATACGCAGTATTTT.